This T cell receptor (beta chain) is drawn from a study of early T cells in non-severe SARS-CoV-2 infection. Points from the study as a whole: Matching with VDJdb favored anti-spike CD8 responses (missing private and CD4 specificities).

Germline lookup yields CDR1 KGHDR and CDR2 SFDVKD. Trimming cost V 2 bases and J 6 bases, with 16 bases left between them. The length of the CDR3 is 15 residues. This clonotype showed up just a few times. Its target is unknown. Individual cDNA molecules received unique molecular identifiers during library preparation. TCRdb analysed the 5' RACE reads with MiXCR anew, one entry per CDR3 protein. The table lists 80,000 to 95,000 distinct CDR3 sequences, around 12% of them singletons, with about 6.5% in the top ten. The source is an adult who was a healthcare worker with PCR-confirmed SARS-CoV-2 infection or an uninfected control (not recorded which). The chain has TRBV24-1 and TRBJ2-7; D is possibly TRBD2 (6 bases). Sequenced input: whole blood. The CDR3 sequence is CATSDSRLDSGEQYF. The CDR3 DNA reads as TGTGCCACCAGTGATTCCAGACTAGATTCCGGCGAGCAGTACTTC.